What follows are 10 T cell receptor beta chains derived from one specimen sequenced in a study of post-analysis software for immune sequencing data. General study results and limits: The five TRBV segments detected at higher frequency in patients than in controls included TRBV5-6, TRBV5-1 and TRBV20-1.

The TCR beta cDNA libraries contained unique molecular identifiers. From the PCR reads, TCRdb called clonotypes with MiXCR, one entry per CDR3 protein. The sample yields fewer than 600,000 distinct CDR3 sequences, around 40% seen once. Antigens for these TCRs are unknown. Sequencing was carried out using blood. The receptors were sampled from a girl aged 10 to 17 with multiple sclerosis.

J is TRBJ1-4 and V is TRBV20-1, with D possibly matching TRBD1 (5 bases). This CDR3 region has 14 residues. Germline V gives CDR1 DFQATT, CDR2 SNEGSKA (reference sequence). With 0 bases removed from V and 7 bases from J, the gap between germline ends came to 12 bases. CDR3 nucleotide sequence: TGCAGTGCTAGAGACGGGGTTCAGGGTGAAAAACTGTTTTTT. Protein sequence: CSARDGVQGEKLFF.

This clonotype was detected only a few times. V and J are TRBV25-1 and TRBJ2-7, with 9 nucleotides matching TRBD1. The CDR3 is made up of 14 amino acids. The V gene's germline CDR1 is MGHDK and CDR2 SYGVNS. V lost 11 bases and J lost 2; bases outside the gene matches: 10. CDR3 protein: CACRPGQGTYEQYF. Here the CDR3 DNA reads TGTGCCTGTCGTCCGGGACAGGGTACCTACGAGCAGTACTTC.

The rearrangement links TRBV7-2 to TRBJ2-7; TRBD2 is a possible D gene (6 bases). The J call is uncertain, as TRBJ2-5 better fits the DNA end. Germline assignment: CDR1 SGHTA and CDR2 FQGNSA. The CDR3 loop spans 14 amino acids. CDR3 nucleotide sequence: TGTGCCAGCAGCTCTTATAATGGAGGGGAGACCCAGTACTTC. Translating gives CASSSYNGGETQYF.

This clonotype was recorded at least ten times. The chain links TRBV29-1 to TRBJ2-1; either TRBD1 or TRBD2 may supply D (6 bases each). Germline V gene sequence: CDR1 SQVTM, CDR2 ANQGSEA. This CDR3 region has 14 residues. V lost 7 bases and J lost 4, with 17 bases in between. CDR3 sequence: CSGGLARSYNEQFF. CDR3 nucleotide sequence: TGCAGCGGGGGGCTAGCGAGAAGTTACAATGAGCAGTTCTTC.

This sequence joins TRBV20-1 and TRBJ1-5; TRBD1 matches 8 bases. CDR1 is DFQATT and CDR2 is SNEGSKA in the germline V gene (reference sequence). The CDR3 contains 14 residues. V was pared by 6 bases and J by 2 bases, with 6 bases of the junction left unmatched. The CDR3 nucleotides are TGCAGTGCAAGCAGGGGGCCCGGCAATCAGCCCCAGCATTTT. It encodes CSASRGPGNQPQHF.

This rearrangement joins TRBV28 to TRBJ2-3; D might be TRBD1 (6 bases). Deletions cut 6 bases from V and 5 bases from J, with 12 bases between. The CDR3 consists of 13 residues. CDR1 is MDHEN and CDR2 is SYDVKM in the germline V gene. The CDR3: CASRQGREDTQYF. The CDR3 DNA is TGTGCCAGCAGGCAGGGGCGTGAAGATACGCAGTATTTT.

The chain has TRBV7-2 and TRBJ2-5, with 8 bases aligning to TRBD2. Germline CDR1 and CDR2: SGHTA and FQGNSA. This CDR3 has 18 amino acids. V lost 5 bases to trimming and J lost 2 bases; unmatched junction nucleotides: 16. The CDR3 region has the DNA TGTGCCAGCAGCCCCGGGCAATATCGGCGGGAGGTTCAAGAGACCCAGTACTTC. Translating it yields CASSPGQYRREVQETQYF.

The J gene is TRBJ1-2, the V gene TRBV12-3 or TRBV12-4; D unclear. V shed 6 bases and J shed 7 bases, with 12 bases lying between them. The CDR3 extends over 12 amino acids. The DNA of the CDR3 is TGTGCCAGCAGCACCGGGATTCCTGGCTACACCTTC. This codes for CASSTGIPGYTF.

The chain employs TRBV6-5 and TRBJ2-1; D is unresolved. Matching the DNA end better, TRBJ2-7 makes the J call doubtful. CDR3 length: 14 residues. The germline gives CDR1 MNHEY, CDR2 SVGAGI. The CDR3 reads CASRGKSFYNEQYF. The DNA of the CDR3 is TGTGCCAGCCGAGGCAAGAGCTTCTACAATGAGCAGTACTTC.

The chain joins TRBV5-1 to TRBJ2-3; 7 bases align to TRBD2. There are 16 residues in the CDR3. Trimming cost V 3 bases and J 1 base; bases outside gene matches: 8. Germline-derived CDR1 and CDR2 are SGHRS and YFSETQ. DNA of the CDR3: TGCGCCAGCAGCTATTCTAGCGGAGGGGGCACAGATACGCAGTATTTT. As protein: CASSYSSGGGTDTQYF. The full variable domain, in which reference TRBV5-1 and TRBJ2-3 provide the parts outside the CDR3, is KAGVTQTPRYLIKTRGQQVTLSCSPISGHRSVSWYQQTPGQGLQFLFEYFSETQRNKGNFPGRFSGRQFSNSRSEMNVSTLELGDSALYLCASSYSSGGGTDTQYFGPGTRLTVL.